This T cell receptor beta chain stems from a study of blood T cell repertoires in COVID-19. Study-wide background: There were acute and convalescent COVID-19 samples, and they came from the United States, Italy and Spain. From T cells, B-cell-depleted T cells, or PBMCs came the material, which was cDNA or gDNA.

This clone was seen a handful of times. Source study methods: By means of reference gene primer amplification, nucleated cell counts were estimated. Using immunoSEQ multiplex PCR, the repertoire was profiled, and TCRdb retains in-frame clones only, with some absent. V, J and clone size are those of that table, while D and trimming were read from the DNA. The sample yields approximately 92,000 clones, around 81% seen once. Germline values: CDR1 MNHEY, CDR2 SMNVEV (reference sequence). The V gene lost 6 bases and the J gene lost 5 bases, with 14 bases spanning the gap. The CDR3 is 15 residues long. The receptor's source is a man aged 45-65 years with acute or convalescent COVID-19. The specimen sequenced was peripheral blood. The chain carries TRBV27 and TRBJ1-6, with D unresolved. CDR3 region: CASSPRSVNNSPLHF. DNA of the CDR3: TGTGCCAGCAGCCCGAGGTCGGTGAATAATTCACCCCTCCACTTT.